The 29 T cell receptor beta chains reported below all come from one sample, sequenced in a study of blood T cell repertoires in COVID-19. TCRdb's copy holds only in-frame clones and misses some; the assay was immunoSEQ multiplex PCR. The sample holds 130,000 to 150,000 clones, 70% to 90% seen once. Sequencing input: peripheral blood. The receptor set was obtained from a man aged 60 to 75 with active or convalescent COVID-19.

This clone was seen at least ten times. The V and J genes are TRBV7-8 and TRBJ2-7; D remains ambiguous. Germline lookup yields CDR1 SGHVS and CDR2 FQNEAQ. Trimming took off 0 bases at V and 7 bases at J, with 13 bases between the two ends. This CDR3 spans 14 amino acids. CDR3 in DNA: TGTGCCAGCAGCTTAGCCTCCGACCGAGCGGAGCAGTACTTC. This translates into CASSLASDRAEQYF.

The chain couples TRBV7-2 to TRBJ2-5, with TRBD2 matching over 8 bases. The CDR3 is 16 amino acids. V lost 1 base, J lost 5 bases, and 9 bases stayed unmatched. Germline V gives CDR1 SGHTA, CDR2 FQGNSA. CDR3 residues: CASSLVVAGRGETQYF. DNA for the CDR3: TGTGCCAGCAGCTTAGTTGTAGCGGGAAGAGGGGAGACCCAGTACTTC.

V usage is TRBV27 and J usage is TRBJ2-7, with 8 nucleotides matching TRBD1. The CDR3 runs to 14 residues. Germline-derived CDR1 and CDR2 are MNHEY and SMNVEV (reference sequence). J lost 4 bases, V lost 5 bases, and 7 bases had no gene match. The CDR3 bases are TGTGCCAGCAGTACCGGGACAGGTTCGTACGAGCAGTACTTC. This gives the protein CASSTGTGSYEQYF.

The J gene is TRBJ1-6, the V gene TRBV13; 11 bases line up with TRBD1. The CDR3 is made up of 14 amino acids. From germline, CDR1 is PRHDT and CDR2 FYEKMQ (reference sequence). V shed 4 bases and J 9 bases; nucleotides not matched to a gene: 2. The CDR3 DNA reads TGTGCCAGCAGCTGGGGGACAGGGGGTTCACCCCTCCACTTT. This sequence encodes CASSWGTGGSPLHF.

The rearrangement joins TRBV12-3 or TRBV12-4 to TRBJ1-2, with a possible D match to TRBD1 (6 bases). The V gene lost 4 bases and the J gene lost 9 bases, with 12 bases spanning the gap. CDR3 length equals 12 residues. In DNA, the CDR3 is TGTGCCAGCAGTTCCATCCGGGACAGCTACACCTTC. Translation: CASSSIRDSYTF.

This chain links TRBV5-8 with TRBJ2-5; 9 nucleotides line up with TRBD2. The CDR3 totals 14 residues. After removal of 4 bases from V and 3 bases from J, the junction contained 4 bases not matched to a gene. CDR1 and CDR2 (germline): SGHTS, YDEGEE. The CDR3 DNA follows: TGTGCCAGCAGCGCCCGCGGGGGGGAAGAGACCCAGTACTTC. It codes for CASSARGGEETQYF.

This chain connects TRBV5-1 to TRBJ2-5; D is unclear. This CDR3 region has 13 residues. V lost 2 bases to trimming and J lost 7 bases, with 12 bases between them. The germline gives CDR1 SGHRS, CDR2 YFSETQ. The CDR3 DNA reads TGCGCCAGCAGCTTTTCTCTGCCGGGGACCCAGTACTTC. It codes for CASSFSLPGTQYF.

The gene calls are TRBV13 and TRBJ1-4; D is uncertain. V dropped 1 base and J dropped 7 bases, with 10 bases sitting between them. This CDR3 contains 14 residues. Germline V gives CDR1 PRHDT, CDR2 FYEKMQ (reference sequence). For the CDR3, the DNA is TGTGCCAGCAGCTTAGCCGGGGTAGGTGAAAAACTGTTTTTT. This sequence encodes CASSLAGVGEKLFF.

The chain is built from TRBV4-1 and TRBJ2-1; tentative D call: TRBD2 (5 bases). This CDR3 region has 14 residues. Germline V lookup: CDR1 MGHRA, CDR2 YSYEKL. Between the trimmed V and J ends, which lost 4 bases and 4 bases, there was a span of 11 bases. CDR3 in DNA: TGCGCCAGCAGCCTGAGACGGGGATACAATGAGCAGTTCTTC. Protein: CASSLRRGYNEQFF.

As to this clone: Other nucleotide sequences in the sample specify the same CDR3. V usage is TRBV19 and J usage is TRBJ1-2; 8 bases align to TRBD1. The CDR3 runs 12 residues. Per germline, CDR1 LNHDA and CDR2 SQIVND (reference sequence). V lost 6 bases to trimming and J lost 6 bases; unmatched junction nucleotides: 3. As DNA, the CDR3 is TGTGCCAGTAGCCAGGGGGCGGATGGCTACACCTTC. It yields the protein CASSQGADGYTF.

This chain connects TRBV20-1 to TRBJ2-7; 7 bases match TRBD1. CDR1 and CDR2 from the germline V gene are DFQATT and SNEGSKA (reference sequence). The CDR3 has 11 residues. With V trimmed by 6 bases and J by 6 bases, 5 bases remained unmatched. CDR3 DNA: TGCAGTGCGTACAGGGGTCTCGAGCAGTACTTC. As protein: CSAYRGLEQYF.

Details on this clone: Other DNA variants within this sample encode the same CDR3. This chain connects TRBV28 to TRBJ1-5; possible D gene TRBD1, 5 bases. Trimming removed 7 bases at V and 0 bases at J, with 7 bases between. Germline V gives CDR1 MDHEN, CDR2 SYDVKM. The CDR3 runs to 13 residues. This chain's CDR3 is CASTGDSNQPQHF. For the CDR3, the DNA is TGTGCCAGCACGGGGGATAGCAATCAGCCCCAGCATTTT.

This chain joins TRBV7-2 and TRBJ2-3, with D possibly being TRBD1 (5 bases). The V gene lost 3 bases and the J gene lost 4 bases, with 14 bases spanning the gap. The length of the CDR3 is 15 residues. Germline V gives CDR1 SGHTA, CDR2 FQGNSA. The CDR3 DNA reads TGTGCCAGCAGCTTTCGGCCAGGGCGGTCAGATACGCAGTATTTT. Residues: CASSFRPGRSDTQYF.

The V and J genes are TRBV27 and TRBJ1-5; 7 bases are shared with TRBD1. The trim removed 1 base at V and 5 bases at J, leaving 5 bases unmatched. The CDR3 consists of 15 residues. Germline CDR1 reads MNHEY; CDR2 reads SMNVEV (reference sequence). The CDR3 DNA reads TGTGCCAGCAGTTTATTCACAGGGGAGGATCAGCCCCAGCATTTT. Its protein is CASSLFTGEDQPQHF.

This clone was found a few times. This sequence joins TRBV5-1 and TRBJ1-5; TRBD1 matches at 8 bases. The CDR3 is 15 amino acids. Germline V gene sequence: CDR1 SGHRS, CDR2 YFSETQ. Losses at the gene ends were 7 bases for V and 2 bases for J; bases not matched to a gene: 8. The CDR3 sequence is CASYGAQGGNQPQHF. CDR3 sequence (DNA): TGCGCCAGCTATGGGGCACAGGGGGGCAATCAGCCCCAGCATTTT.

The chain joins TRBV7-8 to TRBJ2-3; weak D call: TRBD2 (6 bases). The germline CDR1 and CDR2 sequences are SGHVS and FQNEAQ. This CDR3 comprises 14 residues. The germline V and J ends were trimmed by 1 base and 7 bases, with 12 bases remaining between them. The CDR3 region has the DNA TGTGCCAGCAGCTTAGATCTAGCGCCCAATACGCAGTATTTT. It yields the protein CASSLDLAPNTQYF.

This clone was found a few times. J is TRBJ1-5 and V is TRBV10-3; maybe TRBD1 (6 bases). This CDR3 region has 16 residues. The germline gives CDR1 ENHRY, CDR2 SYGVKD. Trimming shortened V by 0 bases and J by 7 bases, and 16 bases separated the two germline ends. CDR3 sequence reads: CAISESSRGMGQPQHF. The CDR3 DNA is TGTGCCATCAGTGAGTCCAGCAGGGGAATGGGGCAGCCCCAGCATTTT.

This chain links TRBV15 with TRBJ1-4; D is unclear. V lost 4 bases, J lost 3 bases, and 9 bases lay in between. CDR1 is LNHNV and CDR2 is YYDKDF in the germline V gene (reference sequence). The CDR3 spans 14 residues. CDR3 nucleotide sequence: TGTGCCACCAGCATAGGCGGATCTAATGAAAAACTGTTTTTT. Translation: CATSIGGSNEKLFF.

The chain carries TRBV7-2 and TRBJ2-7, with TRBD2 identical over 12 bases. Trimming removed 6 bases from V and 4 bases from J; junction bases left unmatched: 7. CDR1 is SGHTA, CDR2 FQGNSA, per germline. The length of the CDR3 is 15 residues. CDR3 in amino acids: CASRLTGTSGYEQYF. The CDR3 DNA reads TGTGCCAGCAGACTCACCGGGACTAGCGGGTACGAGCAGTACTTC.

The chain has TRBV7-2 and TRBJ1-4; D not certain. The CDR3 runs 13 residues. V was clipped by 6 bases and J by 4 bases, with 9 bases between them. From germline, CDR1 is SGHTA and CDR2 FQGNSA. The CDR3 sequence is CASSLSRNEKLFF. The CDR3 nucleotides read TGTGCCAGCAGTTTAAGCCGTAATGAAAAACTGTTTTTT.

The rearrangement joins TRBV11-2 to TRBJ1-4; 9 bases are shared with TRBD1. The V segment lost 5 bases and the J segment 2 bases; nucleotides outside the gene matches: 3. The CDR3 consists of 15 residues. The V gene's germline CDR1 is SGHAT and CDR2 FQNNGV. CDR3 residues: CASSTTGGTNEKLFF. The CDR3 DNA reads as TGTGCCAGCAGCACAACAGGGGGCACTAATGAAAAACTGTTTTTT.

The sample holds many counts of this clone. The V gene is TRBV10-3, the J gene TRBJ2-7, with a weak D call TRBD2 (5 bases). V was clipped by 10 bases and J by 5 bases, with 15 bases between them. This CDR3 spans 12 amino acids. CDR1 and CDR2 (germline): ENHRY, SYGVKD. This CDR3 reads CASSRGLDEQYF. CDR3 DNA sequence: TGTGCCAGTTCGCGAGGGCTCGACGAGCAGTACTTC.

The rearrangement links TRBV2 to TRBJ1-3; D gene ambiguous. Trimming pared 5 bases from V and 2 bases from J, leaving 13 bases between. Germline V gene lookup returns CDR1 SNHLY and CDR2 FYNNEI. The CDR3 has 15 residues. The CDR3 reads CASSRTGSPGNTIYF. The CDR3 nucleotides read TGTGCCAGCAGTCGGACTGGGAGCCCTGGAAACACCATATATTTT. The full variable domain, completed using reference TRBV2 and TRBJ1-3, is EPEVTQTPSHQVTQMGQEVILRCVPISNHLYFYWYRQILGQKVEFLVSFYNNEISEKSEIFDDQFSVERPDGSNFTLKIRSTKLEDSAMYFCASSRTGSPGNTIYFGEGSWLTVV.

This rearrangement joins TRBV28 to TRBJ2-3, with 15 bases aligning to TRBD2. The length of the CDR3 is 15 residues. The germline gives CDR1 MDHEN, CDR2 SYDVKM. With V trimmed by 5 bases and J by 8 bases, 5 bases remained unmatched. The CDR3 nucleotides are TGTGCCAGCAGTCCGGGACTAGCGGGAGGACTTACGCAGTATTTT. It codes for CASSPGLAGGLTQYF. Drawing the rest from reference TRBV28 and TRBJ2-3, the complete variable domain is DVKVTQSSRYLVKRTGEKVFLECVQDMDHENMFWYRQDPGLGLRLIYFSYDVKMKEKGDIPEGYSVSREKKERFSLILESASTNQTSMYLCASSPGLAGGLTQYFGPGTRLTVL.

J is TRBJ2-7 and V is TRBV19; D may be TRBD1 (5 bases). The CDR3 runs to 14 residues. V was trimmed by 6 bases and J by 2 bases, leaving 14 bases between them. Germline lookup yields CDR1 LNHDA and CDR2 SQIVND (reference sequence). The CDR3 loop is CASSPTARTYEQYF. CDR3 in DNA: TGTGCCAGTAGCCCGACAGCCCGAACCTACGAGCAGTACTTC.

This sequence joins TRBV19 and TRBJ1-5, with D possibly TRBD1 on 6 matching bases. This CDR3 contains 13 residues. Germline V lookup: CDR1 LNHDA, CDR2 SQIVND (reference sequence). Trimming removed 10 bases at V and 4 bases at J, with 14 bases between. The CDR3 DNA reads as TGTGCCACAGCGACAGGAGGAAATCAGCCCCAGCATTTT. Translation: CATATGGNQPQHF.

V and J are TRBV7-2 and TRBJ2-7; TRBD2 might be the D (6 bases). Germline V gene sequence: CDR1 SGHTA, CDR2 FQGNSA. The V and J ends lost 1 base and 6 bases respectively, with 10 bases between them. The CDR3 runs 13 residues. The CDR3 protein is CASSLGGGAEQYF. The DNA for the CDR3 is TGTGCCAGCAGCTTAGGGGGCGGGGCCGAGCAGTACTTC.

DNA of the CDR3: TGCGCCAGCAGCCCTCAGGGCGCCGGACAAAACATTCAGTACTTC. Amino acids: CASSPQGAGQNIQYF. The chain is built from TRBV4-1 and TRBJ2-4; the D gene is possibly TRBD1 (5 bases). The CDR3 sequence is 15 residues long. V dropped 4 bases and J dropped 5 bases, with 15 bases sitting between them. CDR1 and CDR2 from the germline V gene are MGHRA and YSYEKL.

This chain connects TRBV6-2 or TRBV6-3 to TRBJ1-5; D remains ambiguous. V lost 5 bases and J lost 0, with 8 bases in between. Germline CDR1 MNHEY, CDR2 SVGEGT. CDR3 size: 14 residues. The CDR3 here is CASSNKNSNQPQHF. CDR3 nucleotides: TGTGCCAGCAGTAATAAAAATAGCAATCAGCCCCAGCATTTT.